This T cell receptor beta chain was recorded in a study of T cells expressing NK-cell markers. The germline V gene encodes CDR1 SGHDT and CDR2 YYEEEE. This CDR3 contains 16 residues. Reanalyzing the 5' RACE reads, TCRdb keeps one entry per CDR3 protein, without DNA. This sample's table has 350,000 to 400,000 distinct CDR3 sequences. The chain links TRBV5-6 to TRBJ2-2; there is no DNA to check the TCRdb D call of TRBD1. This receptor was identified in a woman aged 45-65 years in good health. Sequencing was performed on blood T cells: a sorted CD56 or NKG2C T cell subset, CD4+ or CD8+ T cells, or bulk PBMC T cells (not recorded which). The CDR3: CASSLYRGRDTGELFF.